This passage covers 31 T cell receptor beta chains from one sample sequenced in a study of beta chain features in type 1 diabetes. Isolated RNA was reverse transcribed in full, so expressed TCRB transcripts were sequenced. Method: immunoSEQ multiplex PCR; TCRdb's copy keeps in-frame clones and lacks some. The sample holds 250,000 to 300,000 clones, about 8% seen once. Sequencing was carried out using central memory CD4+ T cells from blood. Receptor source: a woman aged 18 to 35 in good health.

This rearrangement joins TRBV9 to TRBJ2-5; 10 bases map to TRBD2. The CDR3 runs to 16 residues. Germline trimming cut 0 bases from V and 1 base from J; bases unmatched to any gene: 3. Germline CDR1 is SGDLS and CDR2 is YYNGEE. The CDR3 reads CASSVVASGGQETQYF. The CDR3 nucleotides read TGTGCCAGCAGCGTAGTGGCTAGCGGGGGCCAAGAGACCCAGTACTTC.

This clone was counted only a few times. CDR3 coding DNA: TGCGCCAGCAGAGCCGGCTCTGGAAACACCATATATTTT. It codes for CASRAGSGNTIYF. V and J are TRBV5-1 and TRBJ1-3; D unresolved. Germline assignment: CDR1 SGHRS and CDR2 YFSETQ. V was cut by 5 bases and J by 0 bases, with 6 bases left in between. The CDR3 is 13 residues long.

This chain connects TRBV7-9 to TRBJ2-5; D is possibly TRBD2 (6 bases). This CDR3 has 13 residues. V was shortened by 5 bases and J by 6 bases, with 13 bases between the two germline ends. In germline, CDR1 is SEHNR, CDR2 FQNEAQ (reference sequence). CDR3 sequence: CASSVEGRKTQYF. CDR3 DNA sequence: TGTGCCAGCAGCGTGGAGGGCCGAAAGACCCAGTACTTC.

This chain links TRBV7-2 with TRBJ2-3; 12 bases map to TRBD2. This CDR3 is 15 amino acids long. Germline values: CDR1 SGHTA, CDR2 FQGNSA. J lost 4 bases, V lost 6 bases, and 5 bases had no gene match. The DNA of the CDR3 is TGTGCCAGCAGAAAAACTAGCGGGAGGTCAGATACGCAGTATTTT. Translating it yields CASRKTSGRSDTQYF.

The gene calls are TRBV5-6 and TRBJ1-4; D is uncertain. V was shortened by 1 base and J by 8 bases, with 15 bases between the two germline ends. The CDR3 loop spans 15 amino acids. Germline assignment: CDR1 SGHDT and CDR2 YYEEEE. DNA of the CDR3: TGTGCCAGCAGCTTGAAGTTACAGTATACCGAAAAACTGTTTTTT. Protein product: CASSLKLQYTEKLFF.

This sequence joins TRBV6-1 and TRBJ1-4; no reliable D call. The CDR3 runs to 15 residues. Germline assignment: CDR1 MNHNS and CDR2 SASEGT. The ends were cut back, 2 bases at V and 0 bases at J, with 7 bases in the middle. The CDR3 coding sequence is TGTGCCAGCAGTGAATCAGCAGCAACTAATGAAAAACTGTTTTTT. Translation: CASSESAATNEKLFF.

Concerning this clone: In the same sample, other DNA sequences code for this CDR3. J is TRBJ2-3 and V is TRBV29-1; D remains ambiguous. The CDR3 is 12 residues long. Germline values: CDR1 SQVTM, CDR2 ANQGSEA. Trimming took 3 bases from V and 0 from J, leaving 4 bases between them. The CDR3, as DNA: TGCAGCGTTGAGGGGAGCACAGATACGCAGTATTTT. Protein: CSVEGSTDTQYF.

This clone was seen only a few times. This chain uses TRBV6-5 with TRBJ1-2; D is ambiguous. Per the germline V gene, CDR1 is MNHEY and CDR2 is SVGAGI. With 7 bases removed from V and 5 bases from J, the gap between germline ends came to 14 bases. CDR3 length: 13 residues. In DNA form, the CDR3 reads TGTGCCAGCACCGCGGGATCGAGTTATGGCTACACCTTC. It yields the protein CASTAGSSYGYTF.

A few counts support this clone. The rearrangement uses TRBV27 and TRBJ1-1; TRBD1 might be the D (6 bases). The germline V gene encodes CDR1 MNHEY and CDR2 SMNVEV (reference sequence). The V end lost 8 bases, the J end lost 1 base, and 14 bases lay between the germline ends. The CDR3 sequence is 14 residues long. For the CDR3, the DNA is TGTGCCAGCGGTAGGGACACCGAGAACACTGAAGCTTTCTTT. It codes for CASGRDTENTEAFF.

This clone was observed a few times. The chain combines TRBV2 with TRBJ2-5; D may be TRBD2 (6 bases). Trimming cost V 2 bases and J 4 bases, with 11 bases left between them. CDR1 and CDR2 from the germline V gene are SNHLY and FYNNEI. This CDR3 has 14 amino acids. In DNA, the CDR3 is TGTGCCAGCAGTGAACGAATGGAGGGAGAGACCCAGTACTTC. Translating it yields CASSERMEGETQYF.

This clone has a handful of counts. The chain recombines TRBV12-5 with TRBJ2-2, with 7 bases lining up with TRBD1. The CDR3 runs to 16 residues. Trimming cost V 0 bases and J 6 bases; bases outside gene matches: 7. In germline, CDR1 is LGHNT, CDR2 FRNRAP. The CDR3 DNA sequence: TGTGCTAGTGGTTTGGTACTAGGGGGCCGGGCCGGGGAGCTGTTTTTT. Protein product: CASGLVLGGRAGELFF. The variable domain in full, completed from reference TRBV12-5 and TRBJ2-2, reads DARVTQTPRHKVTEMGQEVTMRCQPILGHNTVFWYRQTMMQGLELLAYFRNRAPLDDSGMPKDRFSAEMPDATLATLKIQPSEPRDSAVYFCASGLVLGGRAGELFFGEGSRLTVL.

This clone was recorded a few times. J is TRBJ2-5 and V is TRBV19, with D unclear. V lost 3 bases and J lost 3, with 8 bases in between. Germline loops: CDR1 LNHDA, CDR2 SQIVND (reference sequence). CDR3 length: 13 amino acids. CDR3 region: CASSIYPEETQYF. CDR3 sequence (DNA): TGTGCCAGTAGTATCTATCCGGAAGAGACCCAGTACTTC.

The rearrangement links TRBV2 to TRBJ2-7, with unresolved D. The ends were cut back, 6 bases at V and 5 bases at J, with 11 bases in the middle. The CDR3 has 12 residues. Per germline, CDR1 SNHLY and CDR2 FYNNEI. The CDR3 reads CASRDRGNEQYV. The CDR3 DNA reads TGTGCCAGCAGAGATAGAGGAAACGAGCAGTACGTC.

This clone appeared many times. V and J are TRBV7-9 and TRBJ2-7; 8 positions agree with TRBD1. V shed 6 bases and J 6 bases; nucleotides not matched to a gene: 13. The CDR3 runs to 15 residues. CDR1 SEHNR and CDR2 FQNEAQ come from the germline V gene (reference sequence). The DNA of the CDR3 is TGTGCCAGCAGGAACCCACCGGGACAGGTGGGCGAGCAGTACGTC. This codes for CASRNPPGQVGEQYV.

This clone was seen a handful of times. In DNA form, the CDR3 reads TGTGCCAGCAGTTTTCCTCAGGGACTCGACCAAGAGACCCAGTACTTC. Amino acids: CASSFPQGLDQETQYF. The genes are TRBV5-4 and TRBJ2-7, with D perhaps matching TRBD2 (6 bases). The end of the DNA is better explained by TRBJ2-5, so the J call may be wrong. The CDR3 runs 16 residues. Germline-derived CDR1 and CDR2 are SGHNT and YYREEE (reference sequence).

This clone has just a few counts. V is TRBV7-2 and J is TRBJ2-5; TRBD2 matches 7 bases. CDR3 length equals 13 residues. V was clipped by 8 bases and J by 4 bases; unmatched bases: 7. Germline values: CDR1 SGHTA, CDR2 FQGNSA. The DNA of the CDR3 is TGTGCCAGCGCTGCGGGGGTGGGAGAGACCCAGTACTTC. Encoded protein: CASAAGVGETQYF.

This clone was counted between two and nine times. The rearrangement links TRBV18 to TRBJ1-4; 8 nucleotides agree with TRBD1. Trimming at V came to 3 bases and at J to 8 bases, leaving 5 bases not matched to a gene. Germline assignment: CDR1 KGHSH and CDR2 LQKENI. The CDR3 is 14 amino acids. This CDR3 is CASSPGQAVEKLFF. CDR3 bases: TGTGCCAGCTCACCGGGACAGGCAGTCGAAAAACTGTTTTTT.

This clone was seen more than once but under ten times. This rearrangement joins TRBV4-2 to TRBJ2-3; the D call may be TRBD1 or TRBD2 (5 bases each). Deletions cut 5 bases from V and 6 bases from J, with 9 bases between. Germline values: CDR1 LGHNA, CDR2 YNFKEQ. The CDR3 has 12 residues. The CDR3 is CASSFGTDTQYF. The CDR3 DNA is TGTGCCAGCAGCTTCGGGACGGATACGCAGTATTTT.

There are a few counts of this clone. The chain is built from TRBV28 and TRBJ2-1; 8 nucleotides line up with TRBD2. The V segment lost 7 bases and the J segment 3 bases; nucleotides outside the gene matches: 8. From germline, CDR1 is MDHEN and CDR2 SYDVKM. The length of the CDR3 is 15 residues. The CDR3 DNA reads TGTGCCAGCAAAAGAGCGGGGGCTAACTACAATGAGCAGTTCTTC. It codes for CASKRAGANYNEQFF.

This clone was seen repeatedly, ten times or more. This sequence joins TRBV7-2 and TRBJ2-2, with TRBD2 identical over 7 bases. Trimming removed 3 bases from V and 5 bases from J; junction bases left unmatched: 3. Germline-derived CDR1 and CDR2 are SGHTA and FQGNSA. The length of the CDR3 is 14 residues. CDR3 residues: CASSFRGVTGELFF. CDR3 bases: TGTGCCAGCAGCTTCCGGGGGGTGACCGGGGAGCTGTTTTTT.

The chain's CDR3 is CASSSQVNQPQHF. CDR3 sequence (DNA): TGTGCCAGCAGTTCCCAGGTCAATCAGCCCCAGCATTTT. The rearrangement links TRBV2 to TRBJ1-5; D is ambiguous. Germline V lookup: CDR1 SNHLY, CDR2 FYNNEI. Trimming cost V 5 bases and J 3 bases, with 8 bases left between them. This CDR3 is 13 amino acids long.

This clone was seen only a few times. The CDR3 reads CASSPGGPYGYTF. The CDR3 DNA is TGTGCCAGCTCGCCGGGGGGGCCCTATGGCTACACCTTC. This rearrangement joins TRBV28 to TRBJ1-2; weak D call: TRBD1 (6 bases). V was shortened by 8 bases and J by 4 bases, with 14 bases between the two germline ends. Germline V gene data show CDR1 as MDHEN and CDR2 as SYDVKM. The CDR3 extends over 13 amino acids.

The CDR3 reads CASSERRTTTHQPQHF. The CDR3 nucleotides read TGTGCCAGCAGTGAAAGGCGGACTACTACCCATCAGCCCCAGCATTTT. V usage is TRBV2 and J usage is TRBJ1-5; no definite D call. Germline values: CDR1 SNHLY, CDR2 FYNNEI. Trimming removed 2 bases at V and 5 bases at J, with 16 bases between. This CDR3 region has 16 residues.

The rearrangement joins TRBV6-5 to TRBJ2-3; no clear D gene. The CDR3 is 12 residues long. CDR1 is MNHEY and CDR2 is SVGAGI in the germline V gene. Trimming removed 10 bases at V and 1 base at J, with 9 bases between. CDR3: CATLLGTDTQYF. The CDR3 DNA follows: TGTGCCACTCTACTTGGCACAGATACGCAGTATTTT.

The V and J genes are TRBV29-1 and TRBJ2-7, with D uncertain. The germline gives CDR1 SQVTM, CDR2 ANQGSEA. V was trimmed by 8 bases and J by 4 bases, leaving 12 bases between them. The CDR3 is 11 residues long. Here the CDR3 reads CSPDKGYEQYV. For the CDR3, the DNA is TGCAGCCCCGACAAGGGATACGAGCAGTACGTC.

The chain is built from TRBV7-2 and TRBJ2-7; 7 nucleotides align to TRBD2. V lost 0 bases and J lost 2; bases outside the gene matches: 7. The CDR3 consists of 16 residues. The V gene's germline CDR1 is SGHTA and CDR2 FQGNSA. The CDR3 loop is CASSLAASSGTYEQYF. The CDR3 DNA reads as TGTGCCAGCAGCTTAGCGGCTTCGAGCGGGACCTACGAGCAGTACTTC.

The rearrangement joins TRBV9 to TRBJ2-3; D not resolved. From germline, CDR1 is SGDLS and CDR2 YYNGEE. The CDR3 has 14 amino acids. The V gene lost 3 bases and the J gene lost 4 bases, with 12 bases spanning the gap. The CDR3 sequence is CASSAMLAADTQYF. The CDR3 DNA reads as TGTGCCAGCAGCGCCATGTTGGCGGCAGATACGCAGTATTTT. The full variable domain, with the rest looked up from reference TRBV9 and TRBJ2-3, is DSGVTQTPKHLITATGQRVTLRCSPRSGDLSVYWYQQSLDQGLQFLIQYYNGEERAKGNILERFSAQQFPDLHSELNLSSLELGDSALYFCASSAMLAADTQYFGPGTRLTVL.

About this clone: The junction departs from the called germline gene at one end, perhaps through a read error. This sequence joins TRBV5-6 and TRBJ1-5; 7 positions agree with TRBD1. Germline V lookup: CDR1 SGHDT, CDR2 YYEEEE. The CDR3 has 13 amino acids. The CDR3 coding sequence is TGTGCCAGCAGCTTGACCGGGACAGACACGAGAGATTTT. This sequence encodes CASSLTGTDTRDF.

The J gene is TRBJ2-1, the V gene TRBV6-6; the match to TRBD1 covers 9 bases. The CDR3 is made up of 16 amino acids. V dropped 5 bases and J dropped 3; count of bases not matched to a gene: 8. From germline, CDR1 is MNHNY and CDR2 SVGAGI (reference sequence). In DNA, the CDR3 is TGTGCCAGCAGTCAAATGACAGGGGGACGCTACAATGAGCAGTTCTTC. Translated: CASSQMTGGRYNEQFF.

In its sample, this clone was seen a few times. Other nucleotide sequences from this sample produce the same CDR3. V gene TRBV18 combines with J gene TRBJ2-1; TRBD2 aligns across 10 bases. Unmatched junction bases numbered 2, after V lost 4 bases and J lost 8 bases. Per germline, CDR1 KGHSH and CDR2 LQKENI. The CDR3 runs to 13 residues. CDR3 in DNA: TGTGCCAGCTCACGGCTAGCGGGAGATGAGCAGTTCTTC. It yields the protein CASSRLAGDEQFF.

The V and J genes are TRBV28 and TRBJ2-7; 8 bases map to TRBD1. Germline values: CDR1 MDHEN, CDR2 SYDVKM. This CDR3 is 20 amino acids long. Losses at the gene ends were 5 bases for V and 2 bases for J; bases not matched to a gene: 23. CDR3 sequence: CASSPKKGTGGLLLTYEQYV. CDR3 sequence (DNA): TGTGCCAGCAGTCCCAAAAAAGGAACAGGGGGGCTTCTTCTTACCTACGAGCAGTACGTC.